This is a list of T cell receptor beta chains from one sample in a study of cytomegalovirus exposure and HLA in healthy donors. Sequencing used immunoSEQ multiplex PCR; TCRdb keeps in-frame clones, though not all of them. The sample lists 130,000 or so clones, 82% occurring once. The sequenced material came from PBMCs. All receptors come from a woman in her thirties or forties in good health and CMV-seronegative. CDR3s include the opening cysteine and the closing phenylalanine or tryptophan. The D gene is left open where the match is weak. Clone sizes are given selectively: once, few, many, or a class where the clone is expanded.

clone size	D gene	V gene	J gene	CDR3 length	CDR3 protein	CDR3 DNA
-	-	TRBV29-1	TRBJ2-1	10	CSVAYNEQFF	TGCAGCGTTGCGTACAATGAGCAGTTCTTC
-	-	TRBV2	TRBJ2-7	13	CASKSDSTYEQYF	TGTGCCAGCAAGTCCGACAGTACCTACGAGCAGTACTTC
few	TRBD1	TRBV28	TRBJ1-2	14	CASSAGQANYGYTF	TGTGCCAGCAGTGCGGGACAGGCTAACTATGGCTACACCTTC
-	TRBD1	TRBV7-2	TRBJ2-1	16	CASSLGQGGAGAEQFF	TGTGCCAGCAGCTTGGGACAGGGAGGGGCGGGGGCTGAGCAGTTCTTC
-	-	TRBV5-6	TRBJ1-5	15	CASSWGGRLNQPQHF	TGTGCCAGCAGCTGGGGGGGCCGTCTCAATCAGCCCCAGCATTTT
-	TRBD2	TRBV28	TRBJ2-1	16	CASSLPRRGRANEQFF	TGTGCCAGCAGTTTACCCCGTCGGGGGAGGGCCAATGAGCAGTTCTTC
-	TRBD2	TRBV9	TRBJ2-5	15	CASSVSSGRQETQYF	TGTGCCAGCAGCGTCAGTAGCGGGAGACAAGAGACCCAGTACTTC
-	-	TRBV2	TRBJ1-4	15	CASSDRSATNEKLFF	TGTGCCAGCAGTGACAGGTCTGCAACTAATGAAAAACTGTTTTTT
-	-	TRBV2	TRBJ2-6	15	CASTDQGSGANVLTF	TGTGCCAGCACCGACCAGGGAAGTGGGGCCAACGTCCTGACTTTC
-	TRBD1	TRBV11-2	TRBJ1-5	13	CASSSHRGQPQHF	TGTGCCAGCAGCTCACACAGGGGACAGCCCCAGCATTTT
once	TRBD1	TRBV19	TRBJ2-3	17	CASKENRGLRPTDTQYF	TGTGCCAGTAAAGAGAACAGGGGCCTTCGACCCACAGATACGCAGTATTTT
-	-	TRBV18	TRBJ2-3	14	CASSPPTGTDTQYF	TGTGCCAGCTCACCACCGACGGGAACAGATACGCAGTATTTT
once	-	TRBV19	TRBJ2-2	11	CASRLAGELFF	TGTGCCAGCAGACTGGCCGGGGAGCTGTTTTTT
-	TRBD2	TRBV6-5	TRBJ2-7	15	CASSFEGGLLGEQYF	TGTGCCAGCAGTTTCGAGGGAGGGCTTTTAGGCGAGCAGTACTTC
once	TRBD1	TRBV7-9	TRBJ1-3	17	CASSLWSGGYSGNTIYF	TGTGCCAGCAGCTTGTGGTCAGGGGGTTACTCTGGAAACACCATATATTTT
-	-	TRBV5-1	TRBJ1-4	17	CASSLAPVPSTNEKLFF	TGCGCCAGCAGCTTGGCCCCGGTCCCTTCAACTAATGAAAAACTGTTTTTT
-	-	TRBV7-9	TRBJ2-5	13	CASSRHFQETQYF	TGTGCCAGCAGCCGACATTTCCAAGAGACCCAGTACTTC
-	-	TRBV4-3	TRBJ2-5	14	CASSEGVYQETQYF	TGCGCCAGCAGCGAAGGCGTGTACCAAGAGACCCAGTACTTC
-	TRBD1	TRBV7-6	TRBJ2-7	14	CASSPGQGGYEQYF	TGTGCCAGCAGCCCGGGACAGGGGGGCTACGAGCAGTACTTC
-	TRBD1	TRBV4-3	TRBJ1-2	15	CASSLQTGGNYGYTF	TGCGCCAGCAGCCTCCAGACAGGGGGAAACTATGGCTACACCTTC
-	-	TRBV10-3	TRBJ2-7	16	CAISEPQDRPSYEQYF	TGTGCCATCAGTGAGCCGCAAGACAGGCCATCCTACGAGCAGTACTTC
once	-	TRBV6-1	TRBJ2-1	13	CASSEATRWEQFF	TGTGCCAGCAGTGAAGCGACTAGATGGGAGCAGTTCTTC
-	-	TRBV7-8	TRBJ1-2	15	CASSKEPRGRDGYTF	TGTGCCAGCAGCAAAGAGCCCAGGGGTCGGGATGGCTACACCTTC
-	-	TRBV7-3	TRBJ1-1	12	CASSTKNTEAFF	TGTGCCAGCAGCACAAAGAACACTGAAGCTTTCTTT
-	-	TRBV5-6	TRBJ1-4	15	CASSSTGSFVEKLFF	TGTGCCAGCAGCTCTACAGGTTCCTTCGTCGAAAAACTGTTTTTT